This TCR beta chain was captured by sequencing in a study of blood T cell repertoires in COVID-19. Study-wide context: Acute-phase and convalescent COVID-19 samples originated in the United States, Italy and Spain. The cDNA or gDNA used as material had been derived from T cells, B-cell-depleted T cells, or PBMCs.

The V and J ends lost 5 bases and 2 bases, in that order; junction bases with no gene match: 6. There are 15 residues in the CDR3. In germline, CDR1 is WSHSY, CDR2 SAAADI. Recruited during active infection, patients (from Seattle) were subsequently followed longitudinally. The protocol was immunoSEQ multiplex PCR, while the TCRdb copy is restricted to in-frame clones and leaves out a portion. This sample has over 150,000 clones, with approximately 90% found just once. The TCR originated in a man aged 50-60 years with COVID-19, enrolled during active disease. The sample taken for sequencing was peripheral blood. This sequence joins TRBV10-2 and TRBJ2-7, with 10 bases fitting TRBD2. In nucleotides, the CDR3 is TGCGCCAGCAGTAGCTCTAGCGGGGGCCCCTACGAGCAGTACTTC. Translated: CASSSSSGGPYEQYF.